Presented here are 5 T cell receptor beta chains from one specimen sequenced in a study of cytomegalovirus exposure and HLA in healthy donors. PCR employed 60 Vbeta and 13 Jbeta primers. The protocol was immunoSEQ multiplex PCR, while the TCRdb copy is restricted to in-frame clones and leaves out a portion. Among roughly 140,000 clones listed, over 65% were seen once. Material: PBMCs. The receptor source for this set is a female donor in good health and CMV-seronegative.

J is TRBJ2-1 and V is TRBV6-5; 14 nucleotides line up with TRBD2. V was clipped by 2 bases and J by 11 bases; unmatched bases: 8. In germline, CDR1 is MNHEY, CDR2 SVGAGI. The CDR3 consists of 16 residues. CDR3 sequence: CASSYGGTSGGRKQFF. Written as DNA, the CDR3 is TGTGCCAGCAGTTACGGGGGGACTAGCGGGGGCCGCAAGCAGTTCTTC.

This rearrangement joins TRBV5-1 to TRBJ2-2; D gene unclear. CDR3 length: 15 amino acids. The V gene's germline CDR1 is SGHRS and CDR2 YFSETQ. The V and J ends lost 0 bases and 1 base respectively, with 7 bases between them. The CDR3: CASSLAPGNTGELFF. The DNA for the CDR3 is TGCGCCAGCAGCTTGGCCCCAGGGAACACCGGGGAGCTGTTTTTT.

The genes are TRBV9 and TRBJ2-7, with TRBD1 matching over 8 bases. The CDR3 is 16 amino acids. V was pared by 3 bases and J by 1 base, with 9 bases of the junction left unmatched. Germline V lookup: CDR1 SGDLS, CDR2 YYNGEE. CDR3 in amino acids: CASSGRDRGASYEQYF. CDR3 in DNA: TGTGCCAGCAGCGGAAGAGACAGGGGAGCATCCTACGAGCAGTACTTC.

In nucleotides, the CDR3 is TGTGCCAGCAGCGTAGGGAGGATTCGAACCGGGGAGCTGTTTTTT. Translating gives CASSVGRIRTGELFF. This chain links TRBV9 with TRBJ2-2; the D gene is possibly TRBD2 (5 bases). The ends were cut back, 0 bases at V and 5 bases at J, with 11 bases in the middle. This CDR3 contains 15 residues. Germline values: CDR1 SGDLS, CDR2 YYNGEE.

This chain connects TRBV9 to TRBJ2-5; D is unclear. Trimming pared 0 bases from V and 1 base from J, leaving 7 bases between. The CDR3 runs to 14 residues. Germline CDR1 and CDR2: SGDLS and YYNGEE. CDR3 residues: CASSVGAGQETQYF. CDR3 sequence (DNA): TGTGCCAGCAGCGTAGGGGCAGGCCAAGAGACCCAGTACTTC. The full variable domain, with the rest looked up from reference TRBV9 and TRBJ2-5, is DSGVTQTPKHLITATGQRVTLRCSPRSGDLSVYWYQQSLDQGLQFLIQYYNGEERAKGNILERFSAQQFPDLHSELNLSSLELGDSALYFCASSVGAGQETQYFGPGTRLLVL.